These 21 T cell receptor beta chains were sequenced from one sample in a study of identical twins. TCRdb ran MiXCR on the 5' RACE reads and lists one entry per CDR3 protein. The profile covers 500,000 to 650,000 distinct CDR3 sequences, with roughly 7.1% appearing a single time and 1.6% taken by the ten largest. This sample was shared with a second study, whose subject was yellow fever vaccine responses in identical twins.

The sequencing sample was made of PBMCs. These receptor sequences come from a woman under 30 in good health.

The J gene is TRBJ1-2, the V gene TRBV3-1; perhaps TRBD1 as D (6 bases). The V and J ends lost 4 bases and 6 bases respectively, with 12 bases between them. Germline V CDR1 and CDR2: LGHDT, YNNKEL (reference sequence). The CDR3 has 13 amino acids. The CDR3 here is CASSLLRQDGYTF. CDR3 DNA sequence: TGTGCCAGCAGCCTCCTCCGACAGGATGGCTACACCTTC.

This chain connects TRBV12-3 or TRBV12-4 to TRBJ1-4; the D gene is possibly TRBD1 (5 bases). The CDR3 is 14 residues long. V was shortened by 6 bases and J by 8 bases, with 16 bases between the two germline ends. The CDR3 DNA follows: TGTGCCAGCAGCGGGATAGGGACTGGGGAAAAACTGTTTTTT. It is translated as CASSGIGTGEKLFF.

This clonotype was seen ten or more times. CDR3 DNA sequence: TGTGCCAGCAGTTTAGGGCAGGGGTACCTGAGTAAGACCGGGGAGCTGTTTTTT. This sequence encodes CASSLGQGYLSKTGELFF. This chain links TRBV12-3 or TRBV12-4 with TRBJ2-2; weak D call: TRBD1 (6 bases). The germline V and J ends were trimmed by 1 base and 5 bases, with 20 bases remaining between them. The length of the CDR3 is 18 residues.

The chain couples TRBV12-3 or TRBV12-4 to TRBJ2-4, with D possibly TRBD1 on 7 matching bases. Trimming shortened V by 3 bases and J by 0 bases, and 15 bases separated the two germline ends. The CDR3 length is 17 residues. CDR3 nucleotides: TGTGCCAGCAGTTTCAGGGGGGCGGCTTTAGCCAAAAACATTCAGTACTTC. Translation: CASSFRGAALAKNIQYF.

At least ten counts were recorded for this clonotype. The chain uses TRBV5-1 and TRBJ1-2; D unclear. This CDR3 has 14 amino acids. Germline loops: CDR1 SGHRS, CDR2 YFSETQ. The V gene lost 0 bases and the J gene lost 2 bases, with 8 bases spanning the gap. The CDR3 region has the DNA TGCGCCAGCAGCTTGGACGGACTGAACTATGGCTACACCTTC. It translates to CASSLDGLNYGYTF.

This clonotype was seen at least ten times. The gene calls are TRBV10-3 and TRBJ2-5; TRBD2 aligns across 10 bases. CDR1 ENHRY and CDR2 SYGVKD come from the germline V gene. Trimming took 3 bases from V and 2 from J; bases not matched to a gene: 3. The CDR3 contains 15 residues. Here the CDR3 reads CAISEIAGGQETQYF. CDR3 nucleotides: TGTGCCATCAGTGAAATAGCGGGAGGACAAGAGACCCAGTACTTC.

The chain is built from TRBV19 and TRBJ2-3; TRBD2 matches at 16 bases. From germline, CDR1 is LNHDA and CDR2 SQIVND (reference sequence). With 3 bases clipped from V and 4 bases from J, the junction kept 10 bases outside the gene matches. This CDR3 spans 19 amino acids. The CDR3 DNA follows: TGTGCCAGTAGTATTAGATTGGGACTAGCGGGGGGGCCGGCAGATACGCAGTATTTT. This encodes CASSIRLGLAGGPADTQYF.

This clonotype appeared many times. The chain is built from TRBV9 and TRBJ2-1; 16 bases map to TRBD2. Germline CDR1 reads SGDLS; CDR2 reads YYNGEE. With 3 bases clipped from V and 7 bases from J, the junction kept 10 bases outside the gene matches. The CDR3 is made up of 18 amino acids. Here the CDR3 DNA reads TGTGCCAGCAGCGCGTTCCCGGGACTAGCGGGAGGGCCGAATGAGCAGTTCTTC. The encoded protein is CASSAFPGLAGGPNEQFF.

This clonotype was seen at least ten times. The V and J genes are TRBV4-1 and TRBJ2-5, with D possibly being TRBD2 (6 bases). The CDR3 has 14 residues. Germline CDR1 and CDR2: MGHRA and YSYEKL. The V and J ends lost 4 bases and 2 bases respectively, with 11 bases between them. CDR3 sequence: CASSLGGNQETQYF. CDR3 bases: TGCGCCAGCAGCCTTGGGGGGAATCAAGAGACCCAGTACTTC.

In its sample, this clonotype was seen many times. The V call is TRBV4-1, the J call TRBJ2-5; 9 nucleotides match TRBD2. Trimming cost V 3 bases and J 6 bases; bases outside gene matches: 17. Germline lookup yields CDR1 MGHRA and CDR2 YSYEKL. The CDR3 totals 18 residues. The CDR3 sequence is CASSHLSYSGRVEKTQYF. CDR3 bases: TGCGCCAGCAGCCATCTTTCCTATAGCGGGAGAGTTGAAAAGACCCAGTACTTC.

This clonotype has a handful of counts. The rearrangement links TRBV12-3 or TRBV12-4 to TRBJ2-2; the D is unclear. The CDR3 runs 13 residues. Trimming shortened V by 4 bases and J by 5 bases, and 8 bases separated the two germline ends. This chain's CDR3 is CASSSTITGELFF. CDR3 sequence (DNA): TGTGCCAGCAGTTCTACAATAACCGGGGAGCTGTTTTTT.

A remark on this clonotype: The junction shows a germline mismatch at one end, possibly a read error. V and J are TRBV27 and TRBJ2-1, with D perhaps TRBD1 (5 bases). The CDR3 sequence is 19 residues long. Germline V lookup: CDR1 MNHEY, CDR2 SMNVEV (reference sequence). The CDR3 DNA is TGTGCCAGCAGTTTATACCTTTGGAGCGAAGGGGCTACATTCGGTGAGCAATTCTTC. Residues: CASSLYLWSEGATFGEQFF.

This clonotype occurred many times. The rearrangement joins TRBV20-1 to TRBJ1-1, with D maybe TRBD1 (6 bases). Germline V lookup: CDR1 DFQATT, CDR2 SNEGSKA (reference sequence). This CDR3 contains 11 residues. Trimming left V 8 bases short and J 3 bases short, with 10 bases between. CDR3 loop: CSPRGDTEAFF. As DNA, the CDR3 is TGCAGTCCCAGGGGCGACACTGAAGCTTTCTTT.

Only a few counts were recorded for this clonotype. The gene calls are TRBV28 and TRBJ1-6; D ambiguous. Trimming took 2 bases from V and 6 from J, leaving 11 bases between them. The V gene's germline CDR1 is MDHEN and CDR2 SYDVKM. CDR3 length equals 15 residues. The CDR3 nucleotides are TGTGCCAGCAGTTTAAGCGGTCCGGGTAATTCACCCCTCCACTTT. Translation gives CASSLSGPGNSPLHF.

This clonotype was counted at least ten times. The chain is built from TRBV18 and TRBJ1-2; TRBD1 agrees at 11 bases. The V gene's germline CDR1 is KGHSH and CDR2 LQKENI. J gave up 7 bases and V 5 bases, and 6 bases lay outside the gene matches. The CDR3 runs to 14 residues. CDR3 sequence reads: CASSSTGTGGGYTF. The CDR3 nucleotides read TGTGCCAGCTCATCAACCGGGACAGGGGGTGGCTACACCTTC.

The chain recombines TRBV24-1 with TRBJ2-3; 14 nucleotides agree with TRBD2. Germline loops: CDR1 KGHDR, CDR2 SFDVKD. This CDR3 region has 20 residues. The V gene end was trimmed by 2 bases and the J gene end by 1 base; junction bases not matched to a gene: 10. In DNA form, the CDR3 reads TGTGCCACCAGTGATTCAGGACTAGCGGGAGGCCAGCCCCGCACAGATACGCAGTATTTT. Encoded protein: CATSDSGLAGGQPRTDTQYF.

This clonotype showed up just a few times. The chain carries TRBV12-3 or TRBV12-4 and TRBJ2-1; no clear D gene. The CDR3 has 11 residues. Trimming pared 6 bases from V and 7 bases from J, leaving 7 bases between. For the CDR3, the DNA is TGTGCCAGCAGGCCTCGAAATGAGCAGTTCTTC. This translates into CASRPRNEQFF.

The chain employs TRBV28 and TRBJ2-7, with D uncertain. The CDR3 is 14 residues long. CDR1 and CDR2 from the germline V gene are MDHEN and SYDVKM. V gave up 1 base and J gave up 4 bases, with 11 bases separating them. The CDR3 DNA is TGTGCCAGCAGTTTATTTTTACCGACATACGAGCAGTACGTC. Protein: CASSLFLPTYEQYV.

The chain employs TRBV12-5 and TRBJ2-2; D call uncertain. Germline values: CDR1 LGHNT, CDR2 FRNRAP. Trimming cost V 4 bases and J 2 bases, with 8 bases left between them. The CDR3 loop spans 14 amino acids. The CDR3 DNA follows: TGTGCTAGTGGTTCCGGTCGTAACACCGGGGAGCTGTTTTTT. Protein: CASGSGRNTGELFF. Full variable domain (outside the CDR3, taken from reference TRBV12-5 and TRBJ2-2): DARVTQTPRHKVTEMGQEVTMRCQPILGHNTVFWYRQTMMQGLELLAYFRNRAPLDDSGMPKDRFSAEMPDATLATLKIQPSEPRDSAVYFCASGSGRNTGELFFGEGSRLTVL.

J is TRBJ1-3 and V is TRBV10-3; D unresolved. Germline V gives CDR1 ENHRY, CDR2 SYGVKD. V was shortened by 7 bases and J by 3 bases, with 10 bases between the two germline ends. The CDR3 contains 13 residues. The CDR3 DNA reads TGTGCCATCAAGGAGGGTCTTGGAAACACCATATATTTT. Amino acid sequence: CAIKEGLGNTIYF.

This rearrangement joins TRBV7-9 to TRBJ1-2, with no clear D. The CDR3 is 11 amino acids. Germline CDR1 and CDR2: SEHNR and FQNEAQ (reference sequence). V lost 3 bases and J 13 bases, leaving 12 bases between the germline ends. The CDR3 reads CASSFSDDSTF. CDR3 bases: TGTGCCAGCAGCTTTTCGGACGATTCCACCTTC.